This is a list of T cell receptor beta chains from one sample in a study of T-cell memory formation after mild COVID-19. A single record per CDR3 protein comes from TCRdb applying MiXCR to the 5' RACE reads. The sample shows 450,000 or so distinct CDR3 sequences, around 20% of them seen only once. Sequencing was performed on PBMCs or a T cell subset sorted from them (not recorded which). The receptors here all came from an adult woman who had mild COVID-19 (a few samples of this study predate the infection). Cell type and time point are not known. CDR3s include the opening cysteine and the closing phenylalanine or tryptophan. The order of the fields is D gene, clone size, J gene, V gene, CDR3 protein, CDR3 DNA. A D gene is named only where the DNA matches it firmly. Size values are once, few and many counts, or a class for expanded clones, and some rows have none.

>NA|few|TRBJ2-7|TRBV29-1
CSVGSAYEQYF
TGCAGCGTTGGTAGCGCCTACGAGCAGTACTTC
>TRBD1|NA|TRBJ1-1|TRBV6-5
CASSNPGQGAAEAFF
TGTGCCAGCAGTAACCCGGGACAGGGGGCCGCTGAAGCTTTCTTT
>TRBD2|NA|TRBJ2-4|TRBV4-1
CASSQVSSGGNKEAKNIQYF
TGCGCCAGCAGCCAAGTGTCTAGCGGGGGGAACAAAGAGGCCAAAAACATTCAGTACTTC
>NA|few|TRBJ2-1|TRBV20-1
CSAPGGDEQFF
TGCAGTGCCCCCGGCGGTGATGAGCAGTTCTTC
>TRBD1|few|TRBJ1-1|TRBV6-1
CASRETGRDYTEAFF
TGTGCCAGCAGGGAGACAGGGAGGGATTACACTGAAGCTTTCTTT
>TRBD2|NA|TRBJ2-3|TRBV7-3
CASSLDPRTSGRRDTQYF
TGTGCCAGCAGCTTAGACCCTCGGACTAGCGGGAGGAGGGATACGCAGTATTTT
>NA|NA|TRBJ2-5|TRBV18
CASSPGGGNGETQYF
TGTGCCAGCTCACCAGGAGGGGGCAACGGGGAGACCCAGTACTTC
>TRBD1|NA|TRBJ2-3|TRBV6-2/TRBV6-3
CASRGGQGPVDTQYF
TGTGCCAGCAGGGGGGGACAGGGGCCGGTAGATACGCAGTATTTT
>TRBD1|few|TRBJ2-1|TRBV5-1
CASSLADGDRGNNHYNEQFF
TGCGCCAGCAGCTTGGCCGATGGGGACAGGGGGAACAATCACTACAATGAGCAGTTCTTC
>NA|NA|TRBJ1-2|TRBV20-1
CSANRDGVSRNYGYTF
TGCAGTGCTAACCGGGACGGAGTAAGTCGCAACTATGGCTACACCTTC
>NA|NA|TRBJ2-2|TRBV7-9
CASSGRRPGTGELFF
TGTGCCAGCAGCGGTCGCCGACCGGGCACCGGGGAGCTGTTTTTT
>TRBD1|NA|TRBJ1-5|TRBV12-3/TRBV12-4
CASSLAGGPQPQHF
TGTGCCAGCAGTTTAGCAGGGGGCCCTCAGCCCCAGCATTTT
>NA|few|TRBJ1-1|TRBV12-3/TRBV12-4
CASSLQEVTEAFF
TGTGCCAGCAGTTTACAGGAGGTCACTGAAGCTTTCTTT
>NA|few|TRBJ2-6|TRBV9
CASSAQGSGANVLTF
TGTGCCAGCAGCGCTCAGGGCTCTGGGGCCAACGTCCTGACTTTC
>TRBD1|NA|TRBJ2-7|TRBV7-2
CASSWGQVNSYEQYF
TGTGCCAGCAGCTGGGGACAGGTGAATTCTTACGAGCAGTACTTC
>TRBD1|many|TRBJ2-2|TRBV6-6
CASSKGGSNTGELFF
TGTGCCAGCAGTAAAGGGGGCTCGAACACCGGGGAGCTGTTTTTT
>NA|NA|TRBJ2-1|TRBV7-2
CASSLFSGFEQFF
TGTGCCAGCAGCTTATTCTCGGGATTTGAGCAGTTCTTC
>TRBD2|once|TRBJ2-1|TRBV10-3
CAISESLAGEQFF
TGTGCCATCAGTGAGTCTTTAGCGGGAGAGCAGTTCTTC
>NA|NA|TRBJ2-3|TRBV4-1
CASSQVGSSTILTDTQYF
TGCGCCAGCAGCCAAGTTGGGTCTTCTACTATTTTAACAGATACGCAGTATTTT
>NA|NA|TRBJ2-4|TRBV7-2
CASSLVRGAKNIQYF
TGTGCCAGCAGCTTAGTGAGAGGAGCCAAAAACATTCAGTACTTC
>TRBD1|NA|TRBJ2-1|TRBV7-7
CASSSDRGNEQFF
TGTGCTAGCAGCTCTGACAGGGGGAATGAGCAGTTCTTC
>TRBD2|NA|TRBJ2-3|TRBV9
CASGEPGLEGDTQYF
TGTGCCAGCGGGGAACCGGGACTAGAAGGAGATACGCAGTATTTT
>NA|NA|TRBJ1-1|TRBV13
CASSPPGLNTEAFF
TGTGCCAGCAGCCCCCCGGGGTTAAACACTGAAGCTTTCTTT
>TRBD2|once|TRBJ2-3|TRBV2
CASRSGGSGAGTQYF
TGTGCCAGCAGGAGTGGTGGTAGCGGGGCCGGTACGCAGTATTTT
>NA|many|TRBJ2-2|TRBV5-1
CASSEGNTGELFF
TGCGCCAGCAGCGAGGGGAACACCGGGGAGCTGTTTTTT
>TRBD2|few|TRBJ2-5|TRBV12-3/TRBV12-4
CASSPGSGGLQETQYF
TGTGCCAGCAGTCCGGGTAGCGGGGGCCTCCAAGAGACCCAGTACTTC
>NA|few|TRBJ2-1|TRBV4-1
CASRSYGGSSYNEQFF
TGCGCCAGCAGGAGCTACGGGGGAAGCTCCTACAATGAGCAGTTCTTC
>NA|few|TRBJ2-5|TRBV12-3/TRBV12-4
CASSLNRVETQYF
TGTGCCAGCAGTTTAAACAGGGTTGAGACCCAGTACTTC
>NA|NA|TRBJ2-1|TRBV10-3
CAIRRLGSYNEQFF
TGTGCCATCCGACGGTTAGGGTCCTACAATGAGCAGTTCTTC